This T cell receptor (beta chain) was profiled in a study of cytotoxic CD8 clonotypes in ibrutinib-treated CLL. Data came from immunoSEQ multiplex PCR; TCRdb stores just in-frame clones and leaves some out. Of 130,000 or so clones detected, roughly 77% appear once; the ten largest clones hold about 29%. V lost 2 bases and J lost 2; bases outside the gene matches: 2. Germline V gene data show CDR1 as SEHNR and CDR2 as FQNEAQ (reference sequence). This CDR3 region has 15 residues. The receptor was derived from a human donor with chronic lymphocytic leukemia. This rearrangement joins TRBV7-9 to TRBJ1-4; 7 bases line up with TRBD1. Sequenced here: PBMCs, sampled after 12 months of ibrutinib treatment. The CDR3 region has the DNA TGTGCCAGCAGCTTACGGGGACAGACTAATGAAAAACTGTTTTTT. It yields the protein CASSLRGQTNEKLFF.